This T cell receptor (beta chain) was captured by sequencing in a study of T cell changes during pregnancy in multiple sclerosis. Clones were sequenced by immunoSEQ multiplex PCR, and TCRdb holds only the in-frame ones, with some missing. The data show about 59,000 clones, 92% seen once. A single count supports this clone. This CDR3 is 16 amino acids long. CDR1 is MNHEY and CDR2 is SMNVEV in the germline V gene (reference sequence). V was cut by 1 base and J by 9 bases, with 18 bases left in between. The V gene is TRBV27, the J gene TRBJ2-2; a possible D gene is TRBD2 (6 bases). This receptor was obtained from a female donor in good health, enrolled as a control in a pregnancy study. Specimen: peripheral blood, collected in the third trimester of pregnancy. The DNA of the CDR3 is TGTGCCAGCAGTTTATTCCCGGGCGGAGGGGACCGGGAGCTGTTTTTT. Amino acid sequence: CASSLFPGGGDRELFF.